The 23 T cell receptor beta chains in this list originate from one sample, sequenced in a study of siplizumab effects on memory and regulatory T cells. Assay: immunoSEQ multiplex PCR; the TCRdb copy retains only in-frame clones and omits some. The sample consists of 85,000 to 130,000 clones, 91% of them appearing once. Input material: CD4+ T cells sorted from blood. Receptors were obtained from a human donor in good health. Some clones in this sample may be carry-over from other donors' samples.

CDR3 region: CASSLTGSTDTQYF. As DNA, the CDR3 is TGTGCCAGCAGCTTAACGGGAAGCACAGATACGCAGTATTTT. The chain recombines TRBV13 with TRBJ2-3, with a weak D call TRBD2 (5 bases). Per the germline V gene, CDR1 is PRHDT and CDR2 is FYEKMQ (reference sequence). V lost 2 bases to trimming and J lost 0 bases, with 6 bases between them. There are 14 residues in the CDR3.

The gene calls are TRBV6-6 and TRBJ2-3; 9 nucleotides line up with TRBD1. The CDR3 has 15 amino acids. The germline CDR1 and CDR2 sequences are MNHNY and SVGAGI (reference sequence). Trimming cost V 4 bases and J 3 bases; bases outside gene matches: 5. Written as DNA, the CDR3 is TGTGCCAGCAGTTCCGGGACAGGGATAACAGATACGCAGTATTTT. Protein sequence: CASSSGTGITDTQYF.

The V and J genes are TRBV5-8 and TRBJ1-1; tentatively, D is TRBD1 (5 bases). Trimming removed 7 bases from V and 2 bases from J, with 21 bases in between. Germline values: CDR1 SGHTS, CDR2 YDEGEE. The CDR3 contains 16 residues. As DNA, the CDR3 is TGTGCCAGCCCCCATTATCCTACGACAGAAAACACTGAAGCTTTCTTT. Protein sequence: CASPHYPTTENTEAFF.

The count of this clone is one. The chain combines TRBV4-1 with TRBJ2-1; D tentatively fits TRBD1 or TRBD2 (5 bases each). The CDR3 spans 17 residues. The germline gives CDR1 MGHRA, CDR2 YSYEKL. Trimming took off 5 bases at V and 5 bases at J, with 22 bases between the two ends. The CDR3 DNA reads TGCGCCAGCAGCTTACCTCGGGGCTACCATCTCGACAATGAGCAGTTCTTC. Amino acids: CASSLPRGYHLDNEQFF.

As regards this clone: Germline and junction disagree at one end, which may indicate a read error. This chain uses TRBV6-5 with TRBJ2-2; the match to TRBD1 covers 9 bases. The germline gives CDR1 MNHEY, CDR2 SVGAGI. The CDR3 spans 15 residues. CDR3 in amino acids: CASRQQGANPGELFF. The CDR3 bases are TGTGCCAGCAGACAACAGGGGGCGAACCCCGGGGAGCTGTTTTTT.

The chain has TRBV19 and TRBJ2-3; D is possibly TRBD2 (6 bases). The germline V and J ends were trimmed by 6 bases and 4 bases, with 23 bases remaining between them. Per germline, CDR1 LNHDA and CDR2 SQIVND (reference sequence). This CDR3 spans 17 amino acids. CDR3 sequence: CASRHQGSGLFSDTQYF. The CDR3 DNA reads TGTGCCAGTAGACACCAGGGTAGCGGTCTTTTTTCAGATACGCAGTATTTT.

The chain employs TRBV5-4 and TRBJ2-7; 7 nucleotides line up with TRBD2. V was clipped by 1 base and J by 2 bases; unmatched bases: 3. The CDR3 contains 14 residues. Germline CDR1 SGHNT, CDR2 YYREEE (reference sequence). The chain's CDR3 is CASSLFGGTYEQYF. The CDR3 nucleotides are TGTGCCAGCAGCTTGTTCGGGGGGACCTACGAGCAGTACTTC.

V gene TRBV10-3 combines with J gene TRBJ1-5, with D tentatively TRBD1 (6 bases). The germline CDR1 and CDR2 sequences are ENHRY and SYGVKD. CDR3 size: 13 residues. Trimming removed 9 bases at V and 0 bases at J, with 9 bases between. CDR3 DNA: TGTGCCATTTGGACAGATAGCAATCAGCCCCAGCATTTT. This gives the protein CAIWTDSNQPQHF.

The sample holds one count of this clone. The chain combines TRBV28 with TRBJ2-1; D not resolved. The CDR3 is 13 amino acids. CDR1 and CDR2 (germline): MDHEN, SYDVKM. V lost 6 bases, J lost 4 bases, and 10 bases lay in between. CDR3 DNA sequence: TGTGCCAGCAGCCCAAATAGATACAATGAGCAGTTCTTC. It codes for CASSPNRYNEQFF. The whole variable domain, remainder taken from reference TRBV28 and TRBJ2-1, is DVKVTQSSRYLVKRTGEKVFLECVQDMDHENMFWYRQDPGLGLRLIYFSYDVKMKEKGDIPEGYSVSREKKERFSLILESASTNQTSMYLCASSPNRYNEQFFGPGTRLTVL.

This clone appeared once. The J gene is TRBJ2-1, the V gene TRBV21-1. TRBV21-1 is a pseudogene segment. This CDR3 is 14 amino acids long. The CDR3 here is CASRILLLYNEQFF. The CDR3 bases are TGTGCCAGCAGGATCCTCCTCCTTTACAATGAGCAGTTCTTC.

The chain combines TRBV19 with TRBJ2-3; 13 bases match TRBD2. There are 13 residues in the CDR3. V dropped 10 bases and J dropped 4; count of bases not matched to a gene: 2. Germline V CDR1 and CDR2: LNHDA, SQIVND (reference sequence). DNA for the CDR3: TGTGCCACAGGACTAGCGGGAGCAGATACGCAGTATTTT. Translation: CATGLAGADTQYF.

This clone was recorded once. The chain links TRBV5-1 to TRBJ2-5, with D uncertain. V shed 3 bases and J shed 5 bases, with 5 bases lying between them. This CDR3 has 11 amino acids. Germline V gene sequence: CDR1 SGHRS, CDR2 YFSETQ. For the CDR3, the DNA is TGCGCCAGCAGCTGGGGTGAGACCCAGTACTTC. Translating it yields CASSWGETQYF.

CDR3 loop: CAWRGSLSYEQYF. The CDR3 nucleotides are TGTGCCTGGAGAGGGAGTCTCTCCTACGAGCAGTACTTC. The rearrangement uses TRBV30 and TRBJ2-7, with a weak D call TRBD2 (5 bases). Germline lookup yields CDR1 GTSNPN and CDR2 SVGIG (reference sequence). V gave up 3 bases and J gave up 0 bases, with 9 bases separating them. The CDR3 spans 13 residues.

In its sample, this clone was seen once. DNA of the CDR3: TGCGCCAGCAGCACCCAAGTTGAGGGTACGCAGTATTTT. It encodes CASSTQVEGTQYF. This chain connects TRBV5-1 to TRBJ2-3; D possibly corresponds to TRBD2 (5 bases). This CDR3 has 13 amino acids. Trimming removed 4 bases from V and 8 bases from J, with 14 bases in between. CDR1 SGHRS and CDR2 YFSETQ come from the germline V gene.

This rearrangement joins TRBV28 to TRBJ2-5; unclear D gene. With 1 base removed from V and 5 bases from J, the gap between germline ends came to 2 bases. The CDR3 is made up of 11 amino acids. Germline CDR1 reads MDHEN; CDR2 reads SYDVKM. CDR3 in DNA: TGTGCCAGCAGTTTATATGAGACCCAGTACTTC. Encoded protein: CASSLYETQYF.

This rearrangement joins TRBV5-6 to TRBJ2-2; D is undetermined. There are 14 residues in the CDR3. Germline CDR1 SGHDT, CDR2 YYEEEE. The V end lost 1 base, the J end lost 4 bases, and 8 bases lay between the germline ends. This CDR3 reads CASSLRSSTGELFF. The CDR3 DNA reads TGTGCCAGCAGCTTGCGCAGCAGCACCGGGGAGCTGTTTTTT.

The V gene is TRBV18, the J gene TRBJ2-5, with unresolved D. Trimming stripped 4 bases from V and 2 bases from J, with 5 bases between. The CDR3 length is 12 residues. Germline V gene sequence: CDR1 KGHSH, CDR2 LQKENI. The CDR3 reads CASSRIQETQYF. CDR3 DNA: TGTGCCAGCTCACGAATACAAGAGACCCAGTACTTC.

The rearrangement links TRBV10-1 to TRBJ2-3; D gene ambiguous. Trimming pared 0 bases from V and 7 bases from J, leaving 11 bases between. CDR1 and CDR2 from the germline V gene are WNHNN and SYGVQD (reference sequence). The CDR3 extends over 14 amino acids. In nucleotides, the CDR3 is TGCGCCAGCAGTGAGTCAGGGCCACCGAATACGCAGTATTTT. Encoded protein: CASSESGPPNTQYF.

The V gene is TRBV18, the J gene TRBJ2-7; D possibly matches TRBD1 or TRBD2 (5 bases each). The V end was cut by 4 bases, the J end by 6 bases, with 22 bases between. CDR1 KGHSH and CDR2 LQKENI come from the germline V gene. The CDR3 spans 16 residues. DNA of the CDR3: TGTGCCAGCTCACTAAATCCGGGACCAACGATGGGCGAGCAGTACTTC. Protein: CASSLNPGPTMGEQYF.

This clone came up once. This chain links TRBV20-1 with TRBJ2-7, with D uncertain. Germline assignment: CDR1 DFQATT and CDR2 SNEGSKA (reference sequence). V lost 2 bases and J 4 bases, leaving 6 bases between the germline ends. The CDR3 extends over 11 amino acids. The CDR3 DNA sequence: TGCAGTGCTAGAATGGGGTACGAGCAGTACTTC. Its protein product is CSARMGYEQYF.

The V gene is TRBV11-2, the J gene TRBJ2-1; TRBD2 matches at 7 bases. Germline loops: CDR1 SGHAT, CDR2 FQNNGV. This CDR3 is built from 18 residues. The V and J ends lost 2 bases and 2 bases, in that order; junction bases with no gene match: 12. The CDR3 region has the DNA TGTGCCAGCAGCTTACGTGTAGGGCTAGCGGAACCCTACAATGAGCAGTTCTTC. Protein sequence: CASSLRVGLAEPYNEQFF.

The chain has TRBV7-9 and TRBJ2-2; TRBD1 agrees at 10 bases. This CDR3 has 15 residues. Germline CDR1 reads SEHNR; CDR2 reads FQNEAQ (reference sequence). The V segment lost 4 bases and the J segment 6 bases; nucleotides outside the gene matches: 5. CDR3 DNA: TGTGCCAGCAGCTCTGACAGGGGGCGCGCCGGGGAGCTGTTTTTT. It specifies CASSSDRGRAGELFF.

The chain's CDR3 is CASSESRGHGAKNIQYF. In DNA form, the CDR3 reads TGCGCCAGCAGTGAGTCGAGGGGGCATGGGGCCAAAAACATTCAGTACTTC. The V and J genes are TRBV10-1 and TRBJ2-4, with 7 positions matching TRBD1. CDR1 and CDR2 (germline): WNHNN, SYGVQD (reference sequence). The CDR3 runs to 17 residues. The V segment lost 0 bases and the J segment 1 base; nucleotides outside the gene matches: 6.